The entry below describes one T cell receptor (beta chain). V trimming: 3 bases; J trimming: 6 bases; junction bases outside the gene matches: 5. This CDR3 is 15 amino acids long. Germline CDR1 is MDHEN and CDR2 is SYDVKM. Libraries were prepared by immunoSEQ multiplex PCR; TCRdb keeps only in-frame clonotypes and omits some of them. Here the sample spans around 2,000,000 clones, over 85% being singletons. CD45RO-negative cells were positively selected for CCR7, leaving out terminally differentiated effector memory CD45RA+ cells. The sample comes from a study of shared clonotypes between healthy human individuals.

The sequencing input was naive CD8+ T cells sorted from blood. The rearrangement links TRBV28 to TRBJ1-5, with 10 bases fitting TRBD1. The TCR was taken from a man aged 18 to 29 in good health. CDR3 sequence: CASSFGQGVFQPQHF. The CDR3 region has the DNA TGTGCCAGCAGTTTCGGACAGGGGGTGTTTCAGCCCCAGCATTTT.